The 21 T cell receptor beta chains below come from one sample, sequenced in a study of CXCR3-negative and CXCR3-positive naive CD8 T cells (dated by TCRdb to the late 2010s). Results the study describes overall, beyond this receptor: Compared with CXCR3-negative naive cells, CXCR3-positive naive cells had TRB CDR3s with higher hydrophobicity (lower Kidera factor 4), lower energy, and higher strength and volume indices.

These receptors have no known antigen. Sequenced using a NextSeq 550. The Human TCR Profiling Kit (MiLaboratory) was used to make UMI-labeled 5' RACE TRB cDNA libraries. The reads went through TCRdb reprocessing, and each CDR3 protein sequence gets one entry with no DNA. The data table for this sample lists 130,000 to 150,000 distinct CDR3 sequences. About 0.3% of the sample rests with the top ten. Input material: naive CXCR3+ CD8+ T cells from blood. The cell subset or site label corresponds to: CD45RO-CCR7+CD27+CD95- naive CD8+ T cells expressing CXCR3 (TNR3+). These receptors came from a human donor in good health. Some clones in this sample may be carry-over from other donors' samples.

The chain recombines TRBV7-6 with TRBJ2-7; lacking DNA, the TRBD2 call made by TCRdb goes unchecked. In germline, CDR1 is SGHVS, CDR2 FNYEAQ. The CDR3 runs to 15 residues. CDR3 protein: CASSRGPDWLYEQYF.

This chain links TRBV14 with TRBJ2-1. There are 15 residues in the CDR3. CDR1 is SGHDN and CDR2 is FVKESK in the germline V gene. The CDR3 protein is CASSFGRSSYNEQFF.

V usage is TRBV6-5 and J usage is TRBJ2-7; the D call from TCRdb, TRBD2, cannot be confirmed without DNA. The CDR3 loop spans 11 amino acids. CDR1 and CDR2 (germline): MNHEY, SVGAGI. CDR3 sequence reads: CASSFGGRDHF.

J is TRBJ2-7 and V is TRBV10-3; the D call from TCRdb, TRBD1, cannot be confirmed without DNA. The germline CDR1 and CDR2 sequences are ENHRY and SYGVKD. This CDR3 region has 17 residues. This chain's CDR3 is CAISELGFGTVSYEQYF.

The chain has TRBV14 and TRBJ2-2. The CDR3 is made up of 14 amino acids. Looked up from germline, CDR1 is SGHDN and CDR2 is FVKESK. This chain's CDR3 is CASSQEWNTGELFF. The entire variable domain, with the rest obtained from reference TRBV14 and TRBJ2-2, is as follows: EAGVTQFPSHSVIEKGQTVTLRCDPISGHDNLYWYRRVMGKEIKFLLHFVKESKQDESGMPNNRFLAERTGGTYSTLKVQPAELEDSGVYFCASSQEWNTGELFFGEGSRLTVL.

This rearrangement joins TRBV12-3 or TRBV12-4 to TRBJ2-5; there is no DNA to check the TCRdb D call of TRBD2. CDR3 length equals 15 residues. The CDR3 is CASSALAGLQETQYF.

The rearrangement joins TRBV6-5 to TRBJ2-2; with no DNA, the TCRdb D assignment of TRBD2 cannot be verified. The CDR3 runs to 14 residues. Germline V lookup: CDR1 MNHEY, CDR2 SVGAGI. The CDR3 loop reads CASSPLREAGELFF.

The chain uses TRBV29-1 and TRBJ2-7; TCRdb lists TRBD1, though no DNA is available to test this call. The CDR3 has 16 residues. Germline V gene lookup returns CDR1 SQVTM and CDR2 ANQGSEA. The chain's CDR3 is CSVEGGPTLSSYEQYF.

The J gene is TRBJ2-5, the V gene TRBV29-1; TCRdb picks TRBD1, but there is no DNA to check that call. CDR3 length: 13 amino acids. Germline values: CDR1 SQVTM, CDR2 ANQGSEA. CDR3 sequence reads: CSVETGYEETQYF.

The CDR3 loop reads CASRPTGIRTDTQYF. The chain combines TRBV7-2 with TRBJ2-3; the D call of TRBD1 rests on TCRdb alone, since no DNA is present to check it. The CDR3 totals 15 residues. Germline-derived CDR1 and CDR2 are SGHTA and FQGNSA.

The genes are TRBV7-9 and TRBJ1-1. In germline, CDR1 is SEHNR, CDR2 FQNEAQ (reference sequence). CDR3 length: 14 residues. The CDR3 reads CASSLGVANTEAFF.

The CDR3 protein is CASSSGLAGDEQFF. The chain uses TRBV7-3 and TRBJ2-1; TCRdb lists TRBD2, though no DNA is available to test this call. The germline CDR1 and CDR2 sequences are SGHTA and FQGTGA. The length of the CDR3 is 14 residues.

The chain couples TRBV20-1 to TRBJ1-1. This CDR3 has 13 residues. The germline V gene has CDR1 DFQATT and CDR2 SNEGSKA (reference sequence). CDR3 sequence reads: CSARDLAGTEAFF.

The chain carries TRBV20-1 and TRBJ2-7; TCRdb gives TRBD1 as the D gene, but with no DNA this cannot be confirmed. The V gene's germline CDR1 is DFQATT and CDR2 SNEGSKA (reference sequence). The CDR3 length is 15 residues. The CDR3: CSASSQGVTSYEQYF.

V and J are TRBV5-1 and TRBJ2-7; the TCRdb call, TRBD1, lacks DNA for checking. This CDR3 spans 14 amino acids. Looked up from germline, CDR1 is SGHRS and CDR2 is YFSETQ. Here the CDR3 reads CASSDLQASYEQYF.

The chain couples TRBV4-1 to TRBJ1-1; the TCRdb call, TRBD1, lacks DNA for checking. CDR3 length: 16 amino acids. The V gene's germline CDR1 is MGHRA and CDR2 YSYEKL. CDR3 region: CASSHGGQGANTEAFF.

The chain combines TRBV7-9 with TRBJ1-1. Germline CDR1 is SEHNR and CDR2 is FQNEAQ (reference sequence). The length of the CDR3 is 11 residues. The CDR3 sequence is CATRRGTEAFF.

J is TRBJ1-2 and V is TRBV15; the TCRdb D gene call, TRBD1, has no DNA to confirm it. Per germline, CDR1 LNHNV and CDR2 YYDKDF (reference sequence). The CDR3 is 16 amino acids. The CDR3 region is CATSRENSGGDYGYTF.

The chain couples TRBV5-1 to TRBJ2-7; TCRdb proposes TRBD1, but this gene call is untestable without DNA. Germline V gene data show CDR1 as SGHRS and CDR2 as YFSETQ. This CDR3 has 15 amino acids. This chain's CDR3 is CASSLGGTGDYEQYF.

The CDR3 protein is CASSTPRQGENEKLFF. The chain recombines TRBV28 with TRBJ1-4; checking the TCRdb D call of TRBD1 is not possible without DNA. Germline V gene sequence: CDR1 MDHEN, CDR2 SYDVKM. CDR3 size: 16 residues.

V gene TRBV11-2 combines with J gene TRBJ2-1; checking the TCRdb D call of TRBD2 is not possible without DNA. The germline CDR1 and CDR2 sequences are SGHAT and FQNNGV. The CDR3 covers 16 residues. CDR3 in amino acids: CASSLAPSGRANEQFF.